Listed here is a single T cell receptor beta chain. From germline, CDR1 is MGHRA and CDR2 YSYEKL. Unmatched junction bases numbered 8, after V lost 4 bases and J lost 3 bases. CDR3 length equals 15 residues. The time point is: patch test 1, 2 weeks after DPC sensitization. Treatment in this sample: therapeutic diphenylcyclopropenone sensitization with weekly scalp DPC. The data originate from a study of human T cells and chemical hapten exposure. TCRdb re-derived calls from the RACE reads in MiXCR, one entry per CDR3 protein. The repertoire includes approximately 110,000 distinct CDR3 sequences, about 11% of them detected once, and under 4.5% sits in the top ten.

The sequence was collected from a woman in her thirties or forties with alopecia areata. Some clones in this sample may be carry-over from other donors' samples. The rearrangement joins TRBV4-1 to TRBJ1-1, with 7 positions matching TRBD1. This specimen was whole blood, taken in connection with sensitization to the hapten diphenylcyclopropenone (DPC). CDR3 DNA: TGCGCCAGCAGCCCTCGAAGGGGGCCTTACACTGAAGCTTTCTTT. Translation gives CASSPRRGPYTEAFF.